Below are 15 T cell receptor beta chains sequenced from a single sample in a study of control samples from healthy donors and cancer patients. The table came from immunoSEQ multiplex PCR; TCRdb's copy has only in-frame clones and leaves some out. This table holds about 160,000 clones, roughly 94% found once. The sequenced material came from PBMCs. These receptors were obtained from a man aged 60 to 75 with colorectal cancer.

The chain links TRBV19 to TRBJ1-5; maybe TRBD1 (5 bases). Germline V CDR1 and CDR2: LNHDA, SQIVND (reference sequence). The CDR3 has 15 residues. Trimming stripped 3 bases from V and 8 bases from J, with 17 bases between. CDR3 DNA sequence: TGTGCCAGTAGTATCGGGTCAGGGAGGAGGGAGCCCCAGCATTTT. It specifies CASSIGSGRREPQHF.

This chain links TRBV30 with TRBJ1-1; D is unresolved. Between the trimmed V and J ends, which lost 3 bases and 7 bases, there was a span of 12 bases. Looked up from germline, CDR1 is GTSNPN and CDR2 is SVGIG (reference sequence). CDR3 size: 12 residues. The CDR3 bases are TGTGCCTGGAGGGCATCTGCGGGTGAAGCTTTCTTT. Protein sequence: CAWRASAGEAFF.

This clone is a singleton in its sample. This chain uses TRBV11-2 with TRBJ1-2, with 8 bases identical to TRBD1. CDR3 length: 14 amino acids. Per the germline V gene, CDR1 is SGHAT and CDR2 is FQNNGV. V shed 5 bases, J shed 0 bases, and the junction held 2 bases outside the gene matches. The CDR3 spells CASSLQGANYGYTF. The CDR3 DNA is TGTGCCAGCAGCCTACAGGGGGCTAACTATGGCTACACCTTC.

DNA for the CDR3: TGTGCCAGCAGCTTACAGGGGGGGCAAATCACAGATACGCAGTATTTT. Protein sequence: CASSLQGGQITDTQYF. The chain carries TRBV7-6 and TRBJ2-3; either TRBD1 or TRBD2 may fit D (7 bases each). Trimming shortened V by 2 bases and J by 2 bases, and 14 bases separated the two germline ends. CDR1 and CDR2 (germline): SGHVS, FNYEAQ. This CDR3 region has 16 residues.

In DNA, the CDR3 is TGTGCCAGCAGCGTCGGGACGATGGACTATGGCTACACCTTC. Protein sequence: CASSVGTMDYGYTF. This chain uses TRBV7-8 with TRBJ1-2; tentative D call: TRBD1 (5 bases). V was pared by 5 bases and J by 3 bases, with 13 bases between. Germline CDR1 SGHVS, CDR2 FQNEAQ. The CDR3 covers 14 residues. The full variable domain, rest sourced from reference TRBV7-8 and TRBJ1-2, is GAGVSQSPRYKVAKRGQDVALRCDPISGHVSLFWYQQALGQGPEFLTYFQNEAQLDKSGLPSDRFFAERPEGSVSTLKIQRTQQEDSAVYLCASSVGTMDYGYTFGSGTRLTVV.

V gene TRBV4-3 combines with J gene TRBJ2-7; D is perhaps TRBD1 (6 bases). V dropped 1 base and J dropped 4 bases, with 8 bases sitting between them. CDR1 is LGHNA, CDR2 YSLEER, per germline. The CDR3 extends over 13 amino acids. In DNA form, the CDR3 reads TGCGCCAGCAGCCAAGGAACAGGGTACGAGCAGTACTTC. This translates into CASSQGTGYEQYF.

The chain uses TRBV25-1 and TRBJ2-3; 9 bases align to TRBD1. Germline lookup yields CDR1 MGHDK and CDR2 SYGVNS. This CDR3 region has 16 residues. V shed 1 base, J shed 3 bases, and the junction held 5 bases outside the gene matches. The CDR3: CASSEFRDRATDTQYF. Written as DNA, the CDR3 is TGTGCCAGCAGTGAATTCCGGGACAGGGCTACAGATACGCAGTATTTT.

This clone occurred once. This chain joins TRBV10-3 and TRBJ1-5; 9 bases are a match to TRBD1. This CDR3 is 16 amino acids long. J lost 0 bases, V lost 2 bases, and 2 bases had no gene match. Germline assignment: CDR1 ENHRY and CDR2 SYGVKD. The CDR3 DNA reads as TGTGCCATCAGTGAGACAGGGGGCTTTAGCAATCAGCCCCAGCATTTT. Translation: CAISETGGFSNQPQHF.

The chain is built from TRBV5-1 and TRBJ1-6; D possibly corresponds to TRBD1 (6 bases). The CDR3 runs to 15 residues. Trimming took 0 bases from V and 7 from J, leaving 11 bases between them. Germline V gives CDR1 SGHRS, CDR2 YFSETQ. DNA of the CDR3: TGCGCCAGCAGCTTGGTCCGGGGGGCCAATTCACCCCTCCACTTT. The encoded protein is CASSLVRGANSPLHF.

The chain uses TRBV2 and TRBJ2-5, with TRBD1 as a possible D gene (6 bases). The germline V and J ends were trimmed by 7 bases and 4 bases, with 16 bases remaining between them. Per germline, CDR1 SNHLY and CDR2 FYNNEI. The CDR3 covers 14 residues. CDR3 region: CASTELGGPETQYF. In nucleotides, the CDR3 is TGTGCCAGCACAGAACTAGGGGGACCAGAGACCCAGTACTTC. The full variable domain, completed using reference TRBV2 and TRBJ2-5, is EPEVTQTPSHQVTQMGQEVILRCVPISNHLYFYWYRQILGQKVEFLVSFYNNEISEKSEIFDDQFSVERPDGSNFTLKIRSTKLEDSAMYFCASTELGGPETQYFGPGTRLLVL.

The chain combines TRBV5-1 with TRBJ2-3; D perhaps matches TRBD1 (6 bases). The CDR3 spans 18 residues. CDR1 is SGHRS, CDR2 YFSETQ, per germline. Trimming took off 3 bases at V and 1 base at J, with 21 bases between the two ends. The CDR3 bases are TGCGCCAGCAGCTCGACCGCCTCTCCGGGACACGGCACAGATACGCAGTATTTT. Encoded protein: CASSSTASPGHGTDTQYF.

In this sample, this clone turned up once. The chain carries TRBV11-2 and TRBJ1-5; D is undetermined. CDR3 length: 12 amino acids. Germline values: CDR1 SGHAT, CDR2 FQNNGV. V was cut by 4 bases and J by 7 bases, with 8 bases left in between. The CDR3 nucleotides are TGTGCCAGCAGCTCCGAGAGCCAGCCCCAGCATTTT. It yields the protein CASSSESQPQHF.

This chain joins TRBV5-5 and TRBJ1-5, with TRBD1 matching 7 bases. Trimming at V came to 0 bases and at J to 1 base, leaving 4 bases not matched to a gene. The CDR3 extends over 16 amino acids. Germline assignment: CDR1 SGHKS and CDR2 YYEKEE (reference sequence). CDR3 in amino acids: CASSLDRGRSNQPQHF. In DNA form, the CDR3 reads TGTGCCAGCAGCTTGGACAGGGGCCGGAGCAATCAGCCCCAGCATTTT.

The V call is TRBV19, the J call TRBJ1-2; D gene ambiguous. Per germline, CDR1 LNHDA and CDR2 SQIVND (reference sequence). The ends were cut back, 3 bases at V and 0 bases at J, with 14 bases in the middle. The CDR3 consists of 16 residues. CDR3 in amino acids: CASSMARGPANYGYTF. CDR3 coding DNA: TGTGCCAGTAGTATGGCCAGAGGGCCGGCTAACTATGGCTACACCTTC.

In this sample, this clone turned up once. The chain carries TRBV12-3 or TRBV12-4 and TRBJ1-2, with D perhaps matching TRBD1 (6 bases). The length of the CDR3 is 13 residues. The V end lost 9 bases, the J end lost 6 bases, and 17 bases lay between the germline ends. The CDR3 sequence: CASLRGAVHGYTF. DNA for the CDR3: TGTGCCAGTTTGCGGGGGGCGGTACATGGCTACACCTTC.